This T cell receptor (beta chain) emerged from a study of blood T cell repertoires in COVID-19. Whole-study context: The origin of the acute and convalescent COVID-19 samples was the United States, Italy and Spain. PBMCs, B-cell-depleted T cells, or T cells were the source of the cDNA or gDNA that made up the material.

CDR3 length equals 17 residues. Authors' analysis steps: Amplification with reference gene primers provided the estimates of nucleated cell counts. Here immunoSEQ multiplex PCR was the method, and the copy in TCRdb shows in-frame clones only, minus some. V and J calls plus clone size are reproduced from that table; the DNA served to infer D and trimming. The repertoire holds 70,000 or so clones, with about nine tenths as singletons. The rearrangement joins TRBV21-1 to TRBJ1-5; the D segment call TRBD1 is taken from the table without a DNA check. TRBV21-1 is termed a pseudogene. Sequenced input: peripheral blood. This receptor was taken from a woman in her late teens or twenties with acute or convalescent COVID-19. The CDR3 protein is CASSKGQGPYSNQPQHF. The CDR3 DNA is TGTGCCAGCAGCAAGGGACAGGGACCGTATAGCAATCAGCCCCAGCATTTT.